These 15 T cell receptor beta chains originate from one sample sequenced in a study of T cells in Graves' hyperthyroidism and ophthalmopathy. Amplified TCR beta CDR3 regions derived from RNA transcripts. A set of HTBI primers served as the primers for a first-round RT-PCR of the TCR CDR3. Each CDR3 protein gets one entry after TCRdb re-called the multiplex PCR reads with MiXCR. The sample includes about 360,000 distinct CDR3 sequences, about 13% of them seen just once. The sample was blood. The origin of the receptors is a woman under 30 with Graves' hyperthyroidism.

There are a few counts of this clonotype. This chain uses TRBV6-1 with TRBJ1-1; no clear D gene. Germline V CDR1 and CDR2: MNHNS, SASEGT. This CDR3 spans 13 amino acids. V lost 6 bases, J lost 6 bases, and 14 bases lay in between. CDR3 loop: CASSSRQASEAFF. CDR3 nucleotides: TGTGCCAGCAGCTCTAGACAAGCTTCTGAAGCTTTCTTT.

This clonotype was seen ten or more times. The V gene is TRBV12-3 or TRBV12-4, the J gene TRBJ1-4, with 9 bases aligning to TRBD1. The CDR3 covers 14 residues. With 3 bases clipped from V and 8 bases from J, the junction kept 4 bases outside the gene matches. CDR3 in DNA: TGTGCCAGCAGTTTGAGACAGGGGGAAGAAAAACTGTTTTTT. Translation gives CASSLRQGEEKLFF.

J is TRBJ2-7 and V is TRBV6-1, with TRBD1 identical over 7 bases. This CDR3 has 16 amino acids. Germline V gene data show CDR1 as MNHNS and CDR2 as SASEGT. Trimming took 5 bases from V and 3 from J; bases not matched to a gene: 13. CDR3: CASSPQRQGLVYEQYF. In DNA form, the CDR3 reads TGTGCCAGCAGTCCCCAAAGACAGGGTTTGGTCTACGAGCAGTACTTC.

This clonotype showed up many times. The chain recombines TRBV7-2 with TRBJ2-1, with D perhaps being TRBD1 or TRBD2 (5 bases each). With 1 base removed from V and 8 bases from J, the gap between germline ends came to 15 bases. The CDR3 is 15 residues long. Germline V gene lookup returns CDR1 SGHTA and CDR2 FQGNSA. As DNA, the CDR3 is TGTGCCAGCAGCTTAGATTCCGGGACCCTCGATGAGCAGTTCTTC. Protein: CASSLDSGTLDEQFF.

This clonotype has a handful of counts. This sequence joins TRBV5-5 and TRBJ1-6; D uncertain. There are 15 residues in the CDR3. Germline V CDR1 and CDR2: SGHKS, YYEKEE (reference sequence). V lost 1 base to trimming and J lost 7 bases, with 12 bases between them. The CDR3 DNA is TGTGCCAGCAGCTTGTTAAGGAGGCTCAATTCACCCCTCCACTTT. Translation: CASSLLRRLNSPLHF.

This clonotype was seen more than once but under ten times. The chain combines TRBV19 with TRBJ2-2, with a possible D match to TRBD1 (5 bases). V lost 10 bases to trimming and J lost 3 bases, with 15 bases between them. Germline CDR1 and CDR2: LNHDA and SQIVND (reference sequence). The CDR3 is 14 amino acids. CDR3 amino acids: CATTIQGYTGELFF. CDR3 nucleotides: TGTGCCACCACGATCCAGGGCTACACCGGGGAGCTGTTTTTT.

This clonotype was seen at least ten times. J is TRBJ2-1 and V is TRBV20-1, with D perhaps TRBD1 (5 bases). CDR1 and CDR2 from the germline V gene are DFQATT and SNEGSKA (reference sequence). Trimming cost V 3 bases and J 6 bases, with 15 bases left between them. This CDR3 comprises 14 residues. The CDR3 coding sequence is TGCAGTGCTAGCCACACAACAGGTTCCAATGAGCAGTTCTTC. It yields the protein CSASHTTGSNEQFF.

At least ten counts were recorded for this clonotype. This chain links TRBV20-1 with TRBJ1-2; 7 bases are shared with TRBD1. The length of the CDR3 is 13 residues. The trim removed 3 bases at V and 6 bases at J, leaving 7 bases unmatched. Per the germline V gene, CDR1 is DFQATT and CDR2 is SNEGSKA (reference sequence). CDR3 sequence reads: CSASLQGENGYTF. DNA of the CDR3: TGCAGTGCTAGTCTGCAGGGGGAGAATGGCTACACCTTC.

CDR3 sequence reads: CASSHNLGLAVLSSYNEQFF. In DNA form, the CDR3 reads TGTGCCAGCAGCCATAATCTCGGACTAGCGGTACTCAGCTCCTACAATGAGCAGTTCTTC. The rearrangement joins TRBV3-1 to TRBJ2-1, with 10 bases aligning to TRBD2. Germline V gene data show CDR1 as LGHDT and CDR2 as YNNKEL (reference sequence). The junction had 14 bases not matched to a gene; V was cut back by 3 bases and J by 0 bases. The CDR3 totals 20 residues.

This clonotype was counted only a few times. As DNA, the CDR3 is TGTGCCAGTAGTATGCAACAGGATGAAAAACTGTTTTTT. Translated, it gives CASSMQQDEKLFF. This rearrangement joins TRBV19 to TRBJ1-4; possibly TRBD1 for D (5 bases). In germline, CDR1 is LNHDA, CDR2 SQIVND (reference sequence). Trimming took 3 bases from V and 6 from J, leaving 8 bases between them. The CDR3 spans 13 residues.

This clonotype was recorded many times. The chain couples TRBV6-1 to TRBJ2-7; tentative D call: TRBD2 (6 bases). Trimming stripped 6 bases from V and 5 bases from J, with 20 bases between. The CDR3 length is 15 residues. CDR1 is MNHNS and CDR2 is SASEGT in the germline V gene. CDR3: CASRPSGGEDHEQYF. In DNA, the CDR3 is TGTGCCAGCAGACCCAGTGGCGGGGAGGATCACGAGCAGTACTTC.

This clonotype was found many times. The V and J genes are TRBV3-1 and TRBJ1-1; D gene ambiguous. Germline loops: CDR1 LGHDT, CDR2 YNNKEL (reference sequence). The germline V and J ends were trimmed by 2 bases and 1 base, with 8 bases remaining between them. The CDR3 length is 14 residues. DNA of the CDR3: TGTGCCAGCAGCCAAATGGACTGGAACACTGAAGCTTTCTTT. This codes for CASSQMDWNTEAFF.

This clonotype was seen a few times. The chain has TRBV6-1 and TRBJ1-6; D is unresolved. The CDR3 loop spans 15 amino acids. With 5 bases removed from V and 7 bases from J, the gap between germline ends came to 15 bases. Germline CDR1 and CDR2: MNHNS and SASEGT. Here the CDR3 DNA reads TGTGCCAGCAGTCAGTACACGACCAGCAATTCACCCCTCCACTTT. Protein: CASSQYTTSNSPLHF.

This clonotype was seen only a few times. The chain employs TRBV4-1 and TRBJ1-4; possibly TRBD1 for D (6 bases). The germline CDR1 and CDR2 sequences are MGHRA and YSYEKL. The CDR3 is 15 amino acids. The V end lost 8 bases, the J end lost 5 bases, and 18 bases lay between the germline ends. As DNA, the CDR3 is TGCGCCAGCCTTCGAACCATGACAGGAAATGAAAAACTGTTTTTT. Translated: CASLRTMTGNEKLFF.

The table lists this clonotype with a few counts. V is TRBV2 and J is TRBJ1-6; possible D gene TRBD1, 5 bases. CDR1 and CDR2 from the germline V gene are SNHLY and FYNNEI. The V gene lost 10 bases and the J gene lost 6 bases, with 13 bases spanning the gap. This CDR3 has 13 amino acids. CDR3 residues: CATSGQFNSPLHF. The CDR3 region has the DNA TGTGCCACCTCGGGGCAGTTTAATTCACCCCTCCACTTT. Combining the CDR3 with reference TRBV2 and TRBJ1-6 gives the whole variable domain EPEVTQTPSHQVTQMGQEVILRCVPISNHLYFYWYRQILGQKVEFLVSFYNNEISEKSEIFDDQFSVERPDGSNFTLKIRSTKLEDSAMYFCATSGQFNSPLHFGNGTRLTVT.